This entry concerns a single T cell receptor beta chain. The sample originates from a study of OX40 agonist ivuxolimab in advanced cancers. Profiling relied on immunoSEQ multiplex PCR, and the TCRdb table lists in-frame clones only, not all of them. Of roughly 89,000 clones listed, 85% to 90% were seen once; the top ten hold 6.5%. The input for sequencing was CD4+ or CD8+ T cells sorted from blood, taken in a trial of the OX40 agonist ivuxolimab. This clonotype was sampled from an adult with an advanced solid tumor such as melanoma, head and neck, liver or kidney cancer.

The CDR3 region is CASSLDQGINSPLHF. For the CDR3, the DNA is TGTGCCAGCAGCTTAGATCAGGGGATCAACTCACCCCTCCACTTT. The chain recombines TRBV7-2 with TRBJ1-6; D possibly corresponds to TRBD1 (6 bases). The length of the CDR3 is 15 residues. V lost 1 base to trimming and J lost 10 bases, with 14 bases between them. Germline V CDR1 and CDR2: SGHTA, FQGNSA. Together with reference TRBV7-2 and TRBJ1-6, the CDR3 gives the full variable domain: GAGVSQSPSNKVTEKGKDVELRCDPISGHTALYWYRQSLGQGLEFLIYFQGNSAPDKSGLPSDRFSAERTGGSVSTLTIQRTQQEDSAVYLCASSLDQGINSPLHFGNGTRLTVT.